The 32 T cell receptor beta chains reported below all come from one sample, sequenced in a study of T cell responses to AZD1222 COVID-19 vaccine. Method: immunoSEQ multiplex PCR; TCRdb's copy keeps in-frame clones and lacks some. Among 150,000 or so clones listed, about 92% were seen once. The sequences come from peripheral blood, collected on day 0 of AZD1222 vaccination. The source of these receptors is an adult in good health.

The rearrangement uses TRBV5-4 and TRBJ2-3; unclear D gene. CDR1 and CDR2 (germline): SGHNT, YYREEE (reference sequence). This CDR3 region has 15 residues. The V gene lost 4 bases and the J gene lost 0 bases, with 12 bases spanning the gap. The chain's CDR3 is CASSRRHESTDTQYF. The CDR3 DNA sequence: TGTGCCAGCAGCCGACGACACGAAAGCACAGATACGCAGTATTTT.

This clone was seen just once. The V call is TRBV6-4, the J call TRBJ2-1, with 8 bases lining up with TRBD2. Germline values: CDR1 MRHNA, CDR2 SNTAGT. V lost 5 bases and J lost 4; bases outside the gene matches: 4. The CDR3 covers 14 residues. CDR3 protein: CASSFAGGYNEQFF. DNA of the CDR3: TGTGCCAGCAGTTTCGCGGGGGGATACAATGAGCAGTTCTTC.

The chain recombines TRBV11-3 with TRBJ2-7; 8 bases align to TRBD1. Germline loops: CDR1 SGHNT, CDR2 YENEEA. V lost 4 bases, J lost 2 bases, and 7 bases stayed unmatched. This CDR3 spans 15 amino acids. The CDR3 protein is CASSSTGTGPYEQYF. As DNA, the CDR3 is TGTGCCAGCAGCTCAACCGGGACAGGCCCCTACGAGCAGTACTTC. The full variable domain, its missing parts supplied by reference TRBV11-3 and TRBJ2-7, is EAGVVQSPRYKIIEKKQPVAFWCNPISGHNTLYWYLQNLGQGPELLIRYENEEAVDDSQLPKDRFSAERLKGVDSTLKIQPAELGDSAVYLCASSSTGTGPYEQYFGPGTRLTVT.

This chain links TRBV5-6 with TRBJ2-1, with 8 bases that match TRBD2. The germline V gene encodes CDR1 SGHDT and CDR2 YYEEEE. After removal of 4 bases from V and 4 bases from J, the junction contained 16 bases not matched to a gene. This CDR3 is built from 18 residues. The CDR3: CASSPGLRGVAGYNEQFF. In nucleotides, the CDR3 is TGTGCCAGCAGCCCCGGTTTAAGGGGGGTAGCGGGGTACAATGAGCAGTTCTTC.

The chain combines TRBV6-1 with TRBJ1-2, with a weak D call TRBD1 (6 bases). The CDR3 spans 16 residues. V lost 0 bases, J lost 5 bases, and 16 bases lay in between. Germline V gene sequence: CDR1 MNHNS, CDR2 SASEGT. CDR3 nucleotide sequence: TGTGCCAGCAGTGAAGCTCGGGTACAGGGATCATATGGCTACACCTTC. This gives the protein CASSEARVQGSYGYTF.

V and J are TRBV6-2 or TRBV6-3 and TRBJ1-5; no firm D call. This CDR3 has 17 residues. V was shortened by 2 bases and J by 2 bases, with 16 bases between the two germline ends. Germline V gene lookup returns CDR1 MNHEY and CDR2 SVGEGT. For the CDR3, the DNA is TGTGCCAGCAGTTACGGGCGACGGGGATCGGGCAATCAGCCCCAGCATTTT. Protein product: CASSYGRRGSGNQPQHF.

This clone was observed a few times. The chain has TRBV6-2 or TRBV6-3 and TRBJ1-5; unclear D gene. V lost 5 bases and J 13 bases, leaving 15 bases between the germline ends. Germline V CDR1 and CDR2: MNHEY, SVGEGT. The CDR3 loop spans 12 amino acids. The CDR3: CASSLNRDRQHF. CDR3 coding DNA: TGTGCCAGCAGTCTTAACCGGGATAGGCAGCATTTT.

The rearrangement uses TRBV6-2 or TRBV6-3 and TRBJ2-3, with a weak D call TRBD2 (6 bases). The CDR3 is made up of 17 amino acids. Trimming shortened V by 2 bases and J by 0 bases, and 15 bases separated the two germline ends. Germline CDR1 reads MNHEY; CDR2 reads SVGEGT. This CDR3 is CASSYPGGSASTDTQYF. CDR3 in DNA: TGTGCCAGCAGTTACCCAGGAGGGAGCGCTAGCACAGATACGCAGTATTTT.

This clone was detected once. The V and J genes are TRBV20-1 and TRBJ1-2; D is ambiguous. Germline V gene sequence: CDR1 DFQATT, CDR2 SNEGSKA (reference sequence). This CDR3 is 10 amino acids long. Trimming stripped 5 bases from V and 3 bases from J, with 4 bases between. CDR3 residues: CSAFDYGYTF. CDR3 bases: TGCAGTGCTTTTGACTATGGCTACACCTTC.

The V gene is TRBV18, the J gene TRBJ2-7; TRBD1 aligns across 12 bases. V shed 3 bases and J 5 bases; nucleotides not matched to a gene: 2. The CDR3 spans 14 residues. CDR1 is KGHSH and CDR2 is LQKENI in the germline V gene. The CDR3 protein is CASSPGTGGHEQYF. The CDR3 DNA reads TGTGCCAGCTCACCCGGGACAGGGGGCCACGAGCAGTACTTC.

The V and J genes are TRBV5-1 and TRBJ1-1; 8 bases map to TRBD1. V trimming: 4 bases; J trimming: 1 base; junction bases outside the gene matches: 6. There are 15 residues in the CDR3. Germline V gene sequence: CDR1 SGHRS, CDR2 YFSETQ. The CDR3 loop reads CASSPTGTGNTEAFF. CDR3 coding DNA: TGCGCCAGCAGCCCAACAGGGACAGGGAACACTGAAGCTTTCTTT. The full variable domain, rest sourced from reference TRBV5-1 and TRBJ1-1, is KAGVTQTPRYLIKTRGQQVTLSCSPISGHRSVSWYQQTPGQGLQFLFEYFSETQRNKGNFPGRFSGRQFSNSRSEMNVSTLELGDSALYLCASSPTGTGNTEAFFGQGTRLTVV.

This clone has a single count. The chain uses TRBV10-2 and TRBJ1-5, with TRBD1 matching over 11 bases. Germline V CDR1 and CDR2: WSHSY, SAAADI. The CDR3 is 14 residues long. Trimming removed 9 bases from V and 7 bases from J; junction bases left unmatched: 8. In DNA, the CDR3 is TGCGCCAGGATAGGGACAGGGGGAAAGCAGCCCCAGCATTTT. This codes for CARIGTGGKQPQHF.

The chain links TRBV2 to TRBJ2-3; TRBD2 agrees at 10 bases. Unmatched junction bases numbered 2, after V lost 8 bases and J lost 0 bases. The CDR3 has 14 residues. The germline V gene has CDR1 SNHLY and CDR2 FYNNEI. CDR3 DNA sequence: TGTGCCAGCGAGCGGGGGGGTAGCACAGATACGCAGTATTTT. It translates to CASERGGSTDTQYF.

This clone has just one count. The rearrangement uses TRBV10-2 and TRBJ1-4; no clear D. Trimming left V 0 bases short and J 5 bases short, with 4 bases between. The CDR3 has 13 amino acids. CDR1 is WSHSY and CDR2 is SAAADI in the germline V gene. The CDR3, as DNA: TGCGCCAGCAGTGAGTCAGGGAATGAAAAACTGTTTTTT. Amino acids: CASSESGNEKLFF.

CDR3 nucleotide sequence: TGTGCCAGCAGTTTTGGGGCGGGCAATGAGCAGTTCTTC. It translates to CASSFGAGNEQFF. The gene calls are TRBV12-3 or TRBV12-4 and TRBJ2-1, with D tentatively TRBD1 or TRBD2 (5 bases each). V was clipped by 3 bases and J by 6 bases, with 9 bases between them. The CDR3 contains 13 residues.

The J gene is TRBJ1-1, the V gene TRBV7-9; D not certain. Trimming cost V 4 bases and J 1 base, with 16 bases left between them. Germline loops: CDR1 SEHNR, CDR2 FQNEAQ (reference sequence). The CDR3 has 16 amino acids. The CDR3, as DNA: TGTGCCAGCAGCTCCCCCCTGAGCAGACAGAACACTGAAGCTTTCTTT. This encodes CASSSPLSRQNTEAFF.

The genes are TRBV2 and TRBJ1-2, with a weak D call TRBD1 (6 bases). Trimming stripped 4 bases from V and 8 bases from J, with 14 bases between. The CDR3 totals 13 residues. Germline V gives CDR1 SNHLY, CDR2 FYNNEI. The CDR3, as DNA: TGTGCCAGCAGTGTGTCGGGGGGCGGCGGCTACACCTTC. It translates to CASSVSGGGGYTF.

This chain joins TRBV7-6 and TRBJ1-2; D possibly corresponds to TRBD1 (6 bases). Germline assignment: CDR1 SGHVS and CDR2 FNYEAQ. V was cut by 4 bases and J by 1 base, with 10 bases left in between. CDR3 size: 14 residues. In DNA, the CDR3 is TGTGCCAGCAGCTCCGGACAGATTAACTATGGCTACACCTTC. Protein product: CASSSGQINYGYTF.

This clone showed up just once. The V call is TRBV7-9, the J call TRBJ1-6; 7 bases align to TRBD1. From germline, CDR1 is SEHNR and CDR2 FQNEAQ (reference sequence). V shed 4 bases, J shed 7 bases, and the junction held 1 base outside the gene matches. This CDR3 contains 13 residues. The DNA of the CDR3 is TGTGCCAGCAGCTCCAGGGGGAATTCACCCCTCCACTTT. Translation: CASSSRGNSPLHF.

The rearrangement links TRBV5-1 to TRBJ2-3, with 8 positions matching TRBD1. This CDR3 region has 16 residues. The V gene end was trimmed by 0 bases and the J gene end by 3 bases; junction bases not matched to a gene: 6. Germline V lookup: CDR1 SGHRS, CDR2 YFSETQ. The CDR3 coding sequence is TGCGCCAGCAGCTTGGCTGGACAGGGTGGGACAGATACGCAGTATTTT. Its translation: CASSLAGQGGTDTQYF. Full variable domain (remainder filled in from reference TRBV5-1 and TRBJ2-3): KAGVTQTPRYLIKTRGQQVTLSCSPISGHRSVSWYQQTPGQGLQFLFEYFSETQRNKGNFPGRFSGRQFSNSRSEMNVSTLELGDSALYLCASSLAGQGGTDTQYFGPGTRLTVL.

This chain links TRBV6-5 with TRBJ2-3; TRBD1 agrees at 7 bases. The CDR3 sequence is 14 residues long. Germline trimming cut 6 bases from V and 4 bases from J; bases unmatched to any gene: 7. Germline loops: CDR1 MNHEY, CDR2 SVGAGI. CDR3 nucleotide sequence: TGTGCCAGCAGCACAGGGGAGTTTGCAGATACGCAGTATTTT. This codes for CASSTGEFADTQYF.

The chain recombines TRBV6-2 or TRBV6-3 with TRBJ1-1, with 10 bases fitting TRBD1. The V and J ends lost 2 bases and 0 bases, in that order; junction bases with no gene match: 6. The CDR3 is 17 residues long. The V gene's germline CDR1 is MNHEY and CDR2 SVGEGT. CDR3: CASSYLPGQGMNTEAFF. In DNA, the CDR3 is TGTGCCAGCAGTTACCTACCGGGACAGGGGATGAACACTGAAGCTTTCTTT.

This sequence joins TRBV27 and TRBJ2-7; 8 nucleotides line up with TRBD1. The junction had 8 bases not matched to a gene; V was cut back by 4 bases and J by 6 bases. This CDR3 is 14 amino acids long. Germline V gives CDR1 MNHEY, CDR2 SMNVEV (reference sequence). Here the CDR3 reads CASSSQGTGPEQYF. For the CDR3, the DNA is TGTGCCAGCAGTTCTCAAGGGACAGGTCCCGAGCAGTACTTC.

The V and J genes are TRBV9 and TRBJ1-2; D call uncertain. The ends were cut back, 0 bases at V and 1 base at J, with 4 bases in the middle. The CDR3 covers 13 residues. Germline V gene sequence: CDR1 SGDLS, CDR2 YYNGEE. The CDR3 coding sequence is TGTGCCAGCAGCGTAGACATTAACTATGGCTACACCTTC. It codes for CASSVDINYGYTF.

The J gene is TRBJ2-3, the V gene TRBV6-5; TRBD2 matches at 10 bases. CDR3 length equals 14 residues. V was pared by 8 bases and J by 4 bases, with 6 bases of the junction left unmatched. Germline-derived CDR1 and CDR2 are MNHEY and SVGAGI. The CDR3 DNA sequence: TGTGCCAGCCGGAGCGGGGGGGGATCAGATACGCAGTATTTT. This codes for CASRSGGGSDTQYF.

The V call is TRBV28, the J call TRBJ1-1; TRBD1 matches at 8 bases. After removal of 5 bases from V and 1 base from J, the junction contained 6 bases not matched to a gene. The CDR3 runs to 15 residues. Per the germline V gene, CDR1 is MDHEN and CDR2 is SYDVKM. The CDR3 loop is CASSKAGTGNTEAFF. For the CDR3, the DNA is TGTGCCAGCAGTAAAGCCGGGACAGGGAACACTGAAGCTTTCTTT.

This chain joins TRBV11-2 and TRBJ1-5, with 7 bases identical to TRBD1. The V gene's germline CDR1 is SGHAT and CDR2 FQNNGV. The CDR3 covers 16 residues. V shed 0 bases, J shed 2 bases, and the junction held 4 bases outside the gene matches. The CDR3 region has the DNA TGTGCCAGCAGCTTAGATCTCACAGGGGGCAATCAGCCCCAGCATTTT. Protein product: CASSLDLTGGNQPQHF.

V and J are TRBV18 and TRBJ1-1; D not certain. The germline V and J ends were trimmed by 4 bases and 0 bases, with 9 bases remaining between them. The V gene's germline CDR1 is KGHSH and CDR2 LQKENI. The CDR3 consists of 14 residues. The chain's CDR3 is CASSRGSMNTEAFF. The DNA for the CDR3 is TGTGCCAGCTCACGGGGATCCATGAACACTGAAGCTTTCTTT.

J is TRBJ2-7 and V is TRBV28; TRBD1 agrees at 10 bases. There are 15 residues in the CDR3. V gave up 0 bases and J gave up 1 base; unmatched junction bases: 0. Per germline, CDR1 MDHEN and CDR2 SYDVKM. This chain's CDR3 is CASSLWDRGSYEQYF. CDR3 bases: TGTGCCAGCAGTTTATGGGACAGGGGGTCCTACGAGCAGTACTTC.

The V and J genes are TRBV13 and TRBJ1-1, with unresolved D. Germline assignment: CDR1 PRHDT and CDR2 FYEKMQ (reference sequence). The length of the CDR3 is 12 residues. V shed 0 bases and J shed 11 bases, with 10 bases lying between them. As DNA, the CDR3 is TGTGCCAGCAGCTTAGGCCTAACTGGGGCTTTCTTT. Protein: CASSLGLTGAFF.

The rearrangement joins TRBV7-2 to TRBJ2-7; no clear D gene. Germline V CDR1 and CDR2: SGHTA, FQGNSA. Trimming cost V 2 bases and J 4 bases, with 12 bases left between them. The CDR3 contains 14 residues. The CDR3 sequence is CASSLNLGNYEQYF. The CDR3 coding sequence is TGTGCCAGCAGCTTAAATCTAGGGAATTACGAGCAGTACTTC.

The V call is TRBV28, the J call TRBJ2-2, with D perhaps given as TRBD1 or TRBD2 (7 bases each). V was pared by 6 bases and J by 5 bases, with 16 bases between. Germline V gives CDR1 MDHEN, CDR2 SYDVKM. The length of the CDR3 is 15 residues. In DNA, the CDR3 is TGTGCCAGCAGAATGGGAGGGGGCCGTACCGGGGAGCTGTTTTTT. It translates to CASRMGGGRTGELFF.